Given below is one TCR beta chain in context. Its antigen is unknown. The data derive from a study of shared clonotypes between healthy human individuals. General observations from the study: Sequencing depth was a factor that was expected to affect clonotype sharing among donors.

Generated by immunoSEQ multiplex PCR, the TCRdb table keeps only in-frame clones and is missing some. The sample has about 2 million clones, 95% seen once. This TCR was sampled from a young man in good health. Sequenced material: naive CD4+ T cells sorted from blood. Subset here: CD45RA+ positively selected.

The CDR3 coding sequence is TGTGCCAGCAGTGATGGAATCGGCAGAACCTTTAATTCACCCCTCCACTTT. Its translation is CASSDGIGRTFNSPLHF. This rearrangement joins TRBV6-1 to TRBJ1-6; D unclear. Deletions cut 3 bases from V and 6 bases from J, with 18 bases between. This CDR3 contains 17 residues. Germline V gene sequence: CDR1 MNHNS, CDR2 SASEGT.